A selection of T cell receptor beta chains follows, all from one sample in a study of blood T cell repertoires in COVID-19. The data were produced by immunoSEQ multiplex PCR, yet TCRdb's version contains in-frame clones alone and is incomplete. The repertoire consists of a few hundred thousand clones, with roughly 89% occurring once and the leading ten covering less than 2%. Sequenced input: PBMCs or T cells enriched from blood (not recorded which). The receptors here all came from an older woman who had recovered from COVID-19. The CDR3 runs from the conserved cysteine through the conserved F or W.

j_call v_call cdr3_aa
TRBJ1-4 TRBV28 CASGKLGTGYEKLFF
TRBJ2-1 TRBV7-9 CASSLELAGDNEQFF
TRBJ2-4 TRBV27 CASSSLLKRGLGLLAKNIQYF
TRBJ1-5 TRBV6-1 CASSDSGLSNQPQHF
TRBJ1-6 TRBV5-1 CASSRDLNLGSPLHF
TRBJ2-1 TRBV4-2 CASSQAVGGSDEQFF
TRBJ2-5 TRBV11-2 CASSFRGLAGGQGEETQYF
TRBJ2-3 TRBV6-6 CASRRSSIAASADTQYF
TRBJ2-7 TRBV19 CASSRALKVYEQYF
TRBJ1-1 TRBV5-1 CASSWTGENTEAFF
TRBJ1-2 TRBV7-2 CASSLALLIEGQPGGYTF
TRBJ2-3 TRBV2 CASSDRTSTDTQYF
TRBJ1-1 TRBV18 CASSPPDRWTEAFF
TRBJ1-2 TRBV27 CASLPTGGAKGGYTF
TRBJ2-1 TRBV29-1 CSVERTGNGEQFF
TRBJ1-3 TRBV5-1 CASSPGTGVNAIYF
TRBJ1-1 TRBV3-1/TRBV3-2 CASLGGGHSAEAFF
TRBJ1-2 TRBV6-5 CASRTPPRGYTF
TRBJ2-6 TRBV5-1 CASSREGRPSGANVLTF
TRBJ2-5 TRBV27 CASRKLGLVYETQYF
TRBJ1-1 TRBV28 CASRDRGFSEAFF
TRBJ1-3 TRBV5-1 CASSLVGARIGNTIYF
TRBJ1-1 TRBV9 CASSRGGQDTEAFF
TRBJ2-1 TRBV6-5 CASIPTVGPYNEQFF
TRBJ2-3 TRBV3-1/TRBV3-2 CASSPSGVGPQYF
TRBJ2-7 TRBV11-3 CASSQEDEQYF
TRBJ1-2 TRBV28 CASSFMRGQAGYTF
TRBJ1-5 TRBV6-5 CASRQGAEHQPQHF
TRBJ1-1 TRBV10-3 CAIRVLRDRDSEAFF
TRBJ1-2 TRBV2 CASRQGGYGYTF
TRBJ1-2 TRBV9 CASSVGGDSYGYTF
TRBJ2-7 TRBV7-6 CASSLAQGGGYEQYF
TRBJ1-2 TRBV14 CATSRGASSYGYTF
TRBJ1-5 TRBV27 CASSLIYSNQPQHF
TRBJ1-4 TRBV2 CASSLPGKLFF
TRBJ1-1 TRBV30 CAWSWGGPGEAFF
TRBJ1-5 TRBV18 CASSPPGQTYQPQHF
TRBJ1-6 TRBV4-1 CASSHHPRGSYNSPLHF
TRBJ1-3 TRBV3-1/TRBV3-2 CASTTGGSGNTIYF
TRBJ2-7 TRBV6-5 CASRGAGGPYEQYF
TRBJ2-1 TRBV27 CASSSNLGGGTYNEQFF
TRBJ2-2 TRBV5-6 CASSPPQGWEDGELFF
TRBJ2-5 TRBV5-1 CASSTDLQGSAETQYF
TRBJ2-1 TRBV5-1 CASFGTSGRHPREQFF
TRBJ2-1 TRBV9 CASSAGQGSEQFF
TRBJ2-2 TRBV7-9 CASSLAALNANTGELFF
TRBJ1-1 TRBV18 CASSPPGQGAATEAFF
TRBJ2-3 TRBV7-9 CASSTGDTDTQYF
TRBJ2-3 TRBV5-1 CASREAPATDTQYF
TRBJ1-4 TRBV28 CATGTPGTGIEKLFF
TRBJ1-6 TRBV7-9 CASSSTDRVRSSPLHF
TRBJ2-2 TRBV7-6 CASGGAGTHTGELFF
TRBJ2-3 TRBV7-9 CASSLPGSDTQYF
TRBJ1-6 TRBV6-5 CASSYLGQGDSPLHF
TRBJ1-2 TRBV7-2 CASSFTWSYGYTF
TRBJ2-5 TRBV11-3 CASTHLETQYF
TRBJ1-3 TRBV5-4 CASSSSTGTRNTIYF